Sequencing of this TCR beta chain was carried out in a study of immune evolution from preneoplasia to lung adenocarcinoma. Study-level points and caveats: Top clone share appeared to fall from AAH through AIS, MIA, adenocarcinoma. Clonality was highest in normal lung, lower in later-stage lesions apparently.

A note on this clone: Its target is unknown.

Patients had resection in Japan or China between about 2013 and 2017. H&E slides confirmed each diagnosis, reviewed by two pathologists independently. The protocol was immunoSEQ multiplex PCR, while the TCRdb copy is restricted to in-frame clones and leaves out a portion. The sample lists more than 3,500 clones, about three quarters occurring once. The ends were cut back, 4 bases at V and 4 bases at J, with 19 bases in the middle. CDR3 size: 16 residues. The V gene's germline CDR1 is LNHDA and CDR2 SQIVND (reference sequence). The rearrangement links TRBV19 to TRBJ2-5; D is possibly TRBD1 or TRBD2 (6 bases each). The source material was FFPE adjacent normal lung tissue. The clonotype was recovered from a person between 70 and 80 years old with lung adenocarcinoma. CDR3 protein: CASSRGADSSPETQYF. CDR3 nucleotides: TGTGCCAGTAGTAGGGGGGCGGACAGTTCCCCAGAGACCCAGTACTTC.